The clone carrying this T cell receptor (beta chain) has only a few counts. This sample is part of a study of technical replicates of blood from several donors. Germline assignment: CDR1 MNHEY and CDR2 SMNVEV (reference sequence). The CDR3 has 14 residues. After removal of 2 bases from V and 0 bases from J, the junction contained 1 base not matched to a gene. Only in-frame clones appear in the TCRdb table, and some are missing; sequencing was by immunoSEQ multiplex PCR. The sample consists of tens of thousands of clones, around 90% of them appearing once. Specimen: T cells isolated from PBMCs. V is TRBV27 and J is TRBJ2-7, with 7 bases lining up with TRBD1. The TCR comes from a human donor in good health. For the CDR3, the DNA is TGTGCCAGCAGTTTAGGGACAGCCTCCTACGAGCAGTACTTC. It encodes CASSLGTASYEQYF.